What follows are 3 T cell receptor beta chains derived from one specimen sequenced in a study of blood T cells in healthy people across ages (dated by TCRdb to between 2014 and 2017). The protocol used for the library was 5' RACE. TCRdb names Illumina HiSeq 2500 as the instrument used. A second 7 to 11 cycle PCR used a sample-barcoded 5' primer and a J-beta primer mix. The raw public reads went through TCRdb reprocessing: fastp at Q25, MiXCR clone calling, in-frame beta chains kept. Rows matching on CDR3 protein sequence are summarized as one entry with the most common DNA and genes. This sample lists about 760,000 distinct CDR3 sequences; around 25% were detected once. The ten most abundant clones make up roughly a tenth of the sample. This same sample was also taken into another study, of T cells of mothers and their children.

The sequenced sample was blood. The origin of the receptors is a boy between 5 and 17 years old in good health.

J is TRBJ2-1 and V is TRBV5-1, with D maybe TRBD2 (6 bases). This CDR3 spans 17 amino acids. Between the trimmed V and J ends, which lost 4 bases and 5 bases, there was a span of 22 bases. Germline CDR1 and CDR2: SGHRS and YFSETQ. The CDR3 is CASSPGGRDLPHNEQFF. DNA for the CDR3: TGCGCCAGCAGCCCCGGAGGGCGGGATCTCCCCCACAATGAGCAGTTCTTC. Full variable domain (missing parts from reference TRBV5-1 and TRBJ2-1): KAGVTQTPRYLIKTRGQQVTLSCSPISGHRSVSWYQQTPGQGLQFLFEYFSETQRNKGNFPGRFSGRQFSNSRSEMNVSTLELGDSALYLCASSPGGRDLPHNEQFFGPGTRLTVL.

This clonotype was seen a few times. As DNA, the CDR3 is TGTGCCAGCAGCCAAGTTCGGACTAGCGGGGGCACCGGGGAGCTGTTTTTT. Protein sequence: CASSQVRTSGGTGELFF. V gene TRBV3-1 combines with J gene TRBJ2-2; 13 bases align to TRBD2. Germline lookup yields CDR1 LGHDT and CDR2 YNNKEL (reference sequence). This CDR3 region has 17 residues. The V and J ends lost 1 base and 4 bases, in that order; junction bases with no gene match: 3.

There are a few counts of this clonotype. The chain recombines TRBV7-9 with TRBJ1-2, with TRBD1 matching 7 bases. The V gene end was trimmed by 5 bases and the J gene end by 8 bases; junction bases not matched to a gene: 11. CDR1 SEHNR and CDR2 FQNEAQ come from the germline V gene (reference sequence). The CDR3 length is 14 residues. CDR3 in amino acids: CASSPIGGAVGYTF. The DNA for the CDR3 is TGTGCCAGCAGCCCTATAGGGGGCGCCGTCGGCTACACCTTC.